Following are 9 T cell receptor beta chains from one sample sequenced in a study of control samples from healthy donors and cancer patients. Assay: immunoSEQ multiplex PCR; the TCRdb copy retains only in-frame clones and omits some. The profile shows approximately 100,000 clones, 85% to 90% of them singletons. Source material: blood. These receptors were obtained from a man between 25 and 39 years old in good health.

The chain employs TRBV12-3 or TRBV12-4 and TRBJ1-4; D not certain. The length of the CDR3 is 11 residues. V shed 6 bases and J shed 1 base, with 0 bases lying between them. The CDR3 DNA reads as TGTGCCAGCAGAACTAATGAAAAACTGTTTTTT. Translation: CASRTNEKLFF.

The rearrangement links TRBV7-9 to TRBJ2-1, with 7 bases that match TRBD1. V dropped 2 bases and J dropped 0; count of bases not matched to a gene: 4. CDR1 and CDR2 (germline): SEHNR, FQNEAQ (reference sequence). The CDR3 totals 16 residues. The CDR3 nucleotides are TGTGCCAGCAGCTTAAACCAGGGGGACTCCTACAATGAGCAGTTCTTC. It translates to CASSLNQGDSYNEQFF. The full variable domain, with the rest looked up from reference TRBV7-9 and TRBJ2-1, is DTGVSQNPRHKITKRGQNVTFRCDPISEHNRLYWYRQTLGQGPEFLTYFQNEAQLEKSRLLSDRFSAERPKGSFSTLEIQRTEQGDSAMYLCASSLNQGDSYNEQFFGPGTRLTVL.

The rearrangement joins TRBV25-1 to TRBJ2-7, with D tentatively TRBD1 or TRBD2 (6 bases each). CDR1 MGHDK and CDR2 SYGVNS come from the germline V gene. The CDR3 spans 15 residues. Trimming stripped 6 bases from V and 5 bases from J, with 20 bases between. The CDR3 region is CASRVLQGGRHEQYF. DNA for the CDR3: TGTGCCAGCAGGGTACTACAGGGTGGGAGGCACGAGCAGTACTTC.

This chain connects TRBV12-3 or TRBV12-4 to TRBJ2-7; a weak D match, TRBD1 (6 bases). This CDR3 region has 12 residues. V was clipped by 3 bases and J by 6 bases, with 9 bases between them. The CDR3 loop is CASSFLGAEQYF. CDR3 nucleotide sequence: TGTGCCAGCAGTTTTTTGGGGGCCGAGCAGTACTTC.

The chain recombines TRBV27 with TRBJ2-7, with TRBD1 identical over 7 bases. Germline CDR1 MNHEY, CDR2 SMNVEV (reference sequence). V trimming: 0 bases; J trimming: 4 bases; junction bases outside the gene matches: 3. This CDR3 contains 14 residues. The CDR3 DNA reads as TGTGCCAGCAGTTTATCGGGACAGAGATACGAGCAGTACTTC. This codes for CASSLSGQRYEQYF.

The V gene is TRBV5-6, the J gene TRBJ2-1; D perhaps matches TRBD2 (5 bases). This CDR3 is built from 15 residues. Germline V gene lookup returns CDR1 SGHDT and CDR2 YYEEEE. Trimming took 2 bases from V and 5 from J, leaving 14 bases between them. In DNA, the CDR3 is TGTGCCAGCAGCTTTGGAGGAGTCGGGAACAATGAGCAGTTCTTC. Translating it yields CASSFGGVGNNEQFF.

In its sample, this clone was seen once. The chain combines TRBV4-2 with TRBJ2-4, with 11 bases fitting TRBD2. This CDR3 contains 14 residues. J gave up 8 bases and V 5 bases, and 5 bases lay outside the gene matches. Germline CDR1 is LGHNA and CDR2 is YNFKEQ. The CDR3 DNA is TGTGCCAGCAGCGGTAGCGGGAGGGGTGACATTCAGTACTTC. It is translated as CASSGSGRGDIQYF.

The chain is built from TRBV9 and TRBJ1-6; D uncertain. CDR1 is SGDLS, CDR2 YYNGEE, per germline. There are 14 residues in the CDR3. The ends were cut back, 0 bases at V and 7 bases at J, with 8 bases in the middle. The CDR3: CASSVDGYNSPLHF. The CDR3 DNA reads TGTGCCAGCAGCGTAGACGGGTACAATTCACCCCTCCACTTT.

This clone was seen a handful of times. DNA of the CDR3: TGTGCCAGCAGCAGCGACGAATTCGAAGCTTTCTTT. Translating it yields CASSSDEFEAFF. The V gene is TRBV6-5, the J gene TRBJ1-1; no clear D gene. Trimming took off 6 bases at V and 8 bases at J, with 13 bases between the two ends. The CDR3 sequence is 12 residues long. Germline CDR1 MNHEY, CDR2 SVGAGI.